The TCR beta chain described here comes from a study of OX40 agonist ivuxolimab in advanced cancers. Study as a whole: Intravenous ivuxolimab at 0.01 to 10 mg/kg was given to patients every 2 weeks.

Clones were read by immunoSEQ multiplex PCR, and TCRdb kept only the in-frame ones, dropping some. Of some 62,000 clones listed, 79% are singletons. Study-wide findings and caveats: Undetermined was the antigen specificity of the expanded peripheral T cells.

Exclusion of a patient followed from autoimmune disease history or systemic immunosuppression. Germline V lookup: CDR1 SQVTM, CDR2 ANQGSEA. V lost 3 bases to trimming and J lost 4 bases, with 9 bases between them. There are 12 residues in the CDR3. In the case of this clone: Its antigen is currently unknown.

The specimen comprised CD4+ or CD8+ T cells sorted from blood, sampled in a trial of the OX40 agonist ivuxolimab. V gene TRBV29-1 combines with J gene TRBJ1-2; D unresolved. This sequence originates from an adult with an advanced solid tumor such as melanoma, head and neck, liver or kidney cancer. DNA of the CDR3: TGCAGCGTTGACCCGGGATTCTATGGCTACACCTTC. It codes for CSVDPGFYGYTF.